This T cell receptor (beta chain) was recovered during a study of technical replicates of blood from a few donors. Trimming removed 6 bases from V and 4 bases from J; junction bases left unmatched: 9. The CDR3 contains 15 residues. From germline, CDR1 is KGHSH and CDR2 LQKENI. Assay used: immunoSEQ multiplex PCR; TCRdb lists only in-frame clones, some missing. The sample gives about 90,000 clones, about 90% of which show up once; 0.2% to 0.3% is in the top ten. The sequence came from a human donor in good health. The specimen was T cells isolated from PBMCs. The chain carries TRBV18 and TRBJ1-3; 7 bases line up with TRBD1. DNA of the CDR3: TGTGCCAGCTCCCGCGACCCGACAGGGGGAAACACCATATATTTT. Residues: CASSRDPTGGNTIYF.